These T cell receptor beta chains were read from a single sample in a study of blood T cell repertoires in COVID-19. Profiling relied on immunoSEQ multiplex PCR, and the TCRdb table lists in-frame clones only, not all of them. This repertoire shows almost 85,000 clones, around 89% found once; its top ten account for 0.95% to 1.5%. Sequencing was done on a sample of PBMCs or T cells enriched from blood (not recorded which). The receptors shown here come from a woman in her forties or fifties with acute COVID-19. Each CDR3 is given with its conserved first and last residue. Fields, in order: clone size, J gene, D gene, V gene, CDR3 DNA, CDR3 protein. D genes are given only for firm matches. Where a row states a size, it is once, few, many or the class of an expanded clone; other rows omit it.

>few|TRBJ2-2|-|TRBV2
TGTGCCAGCAGTGAAAACGTGGCCCCCGGGGAGCTGTTTTTT
CASSENVAPGELFF
>-|TRBJ2-7|TRBD1|TRBV7-2
TGTGCCAGCAGCCAGGGGACAGGGTTGGCCTACGAGCAGTACTTC
CASSQGTGLAYEQYF
>-|TRBJ1-2|-|TRBV13
TGTGCCAGCAGCGTCCAGAGAGGAGGGTATGGCTACACCTTC
CASSVQRGGYGYTF
>-|TRBJ2-3|TRBD2|TRBV25-1
TGTGCCAGCAGAGCGGGACTAGCGGCAGATACGCAGTATTTT
CASRAGLAADTQYF
>-|TRBJ2-3|-|TRBV10-2
TGCGCCAGCAGTCTCGACAGTTATAGCACAGATACGCAGTATTTT
CASSLDSYSTDTQYF
>few|TRBJ2-7|-|TRBV7-8
TGTGCCAGCAGCTTAAGGCTAGCGAGCTCCTACGAGCAGTACTTC
CASSLRLASSYEQYF
>-|TRBJ1-1|-|TRBV13
TGTGCCAGTTTTTACAATACGGGTCAAGGGAACACTGAAGCTTTCTTT
CASFYNTGQGNTEAFF
>-|TRBJ1-2|-|TRBV5-6
TGTGCCAGCAGTACTGACAGCCCCTATGGCTACACCTTC
CASSTDSPYGYTF
>few|TRBJ2-7|-|TRBV4-1
TGCGCCAGCAGCCAAGATCCGATTCTTGACGGGAGCTCCTACGAGCAGTACTTC
CASSQDPILDGSSYEQYF
>-|TRBJ1-2|-|TRBV20-1
TGCAGTGCTAGTCAGGGTCTTAACTATGGCTACACCTTC
CSASQGLNYGYTF
>-|TRBJ1-5|TRBD1|TRBV4-1
TGCGCCAGCAGCCAAGGGGACAGGTCCAATCAGCCCCAGCATTTT
CASSQGDRSNQPQHF
>-|TRBJ1-6|-|TRBV28
TGTACCGTAGGGAGCCCGAGCTCCTATAATTCACCCCTCCACTTT
CTVGSPSSYNSPLHF
>-|TRBJ1-5|-|TRBV12-5
TGTGCTAGTGGTTTGAACACCGGCGGTCAGCCCCAGCATTTT
CASGLNTGGQPQHF
>once|TRBJ2-3|-|TRBV5-1
TGCGCCAGCAGCTTGGATTCCCTCGGTCTGGATACGCAGTATTTT
CASSLDSLGLDTQYF
>-|TRBJ1-1|TRBD1|TRBV18
TGTGCCAGCTCACCTACGACAGGGGGCACTGAAGCTTTCTTT
CASSPTTGGTEAFF
>-|TRBJ1-2|-|TRBV20-1
TGCAGTGCTAGTGCAGGGACTAACTATGGCTACACCTTC
CSASAGTNYGYTF
>-|TRBJ1-3|-|TRBV15
TGTGCCACCAGCAGAGACGCAGTCTCTGGAAACACCATATATTTT
CATSRDAVSGNTIYF
>-|TRBJ2-1|TRBD2|TRBV29-1
TGCAGCGTTGTACCGGGACTAACTAAGGGTGAGCAGTTCTTC
CSVVPGLTKGEQFF
>-|TRBJ2-1|TRBD2|TRBV5-4
TGTGCCAGCAGCTTGGCTAGCGGCTACAATGAGCAGTTCTTC
CASSLASGYNEQFF
>few|TRBJ1-5|-|TRBV2
TGTGCCAGCAGTGAAAGCCTCACCGGGGGGCAGCCCCAGCATTTT
CASSESLTGGQPQHF
>-|TRBJ1-4|-|TRBV25-1
TGTGCCACCGGGGGGGCGAGTATAGAAAAACTGTTTTTT
CATGGASIEKLFF
>once|TRBJ1-4|TRBD1|TRBV18
TGTGCCAGCTCACCACCGAATCTGGCAACAGGGGGTGAGGGTGAAAAACTGTTTTTT
CASSPPNLATGGEGEKLFF
>-|TRBJ2-4|TRBD1|TRBV6-5
TGTGCCAGCAGTTACGGCGACAGGGGGGGTAGGGACATTCAGTACTTC
CASSYGDRGGRDIQYF
>-|TRBJ2-7|-|TRBV7-2
TGTGCCAGCAGCCGCTTGGGGGGTGGGGACGAGCAGTACTTC
CASSRLGGGDEQYF
>-|TRBJ2-7|TRBD1|TRBV12-3/TRBV12-4
TGTGCCAGCAGTATACAGGGGATCTACGAGCAGTACTTC
CASSIQGIYEQYF
>-|TRBJ1-1|-|TRBV6-5
TGTGCCAGCAGTTACTCGAGGAACACTGAAGCTTTCTTT
CASSYSRNTEAFF
>-|TRBJ2-1|-|TRBV2
TGTGCCAGCATTAGGGACTCGGGCGATAATGAGCAGTTCTTC
CASIRDSGDNEQFF
>-|TRBJ2-2|-|TRBV11-2
TGTGCCAGCAGCAGCCGGGTAGCGGTGTACACCGGGGAGCTGTTTTTT
CASSSRVAVYTGELFF
>once|TRBJ2-2|TRBD1|TRBV11-2
TGTGCCAGCAGCTACGGGACAGGTTACACCGGGGAGCTGTTTTTT
CASSYGTGYTGELFF
>-|TRBJ1-4|TRBD1|TRBV10-3
TGTGCCATCAGTTTGCAGGGGGCTCCTAATGAAAAACTGTTTTTT
CAISLQGAPNEKLFF
>-|TRBJ2-7|TRBD1|TRBV11-3
TGTGCCAGCAGCTTAGGGACAGGGGGACACGAGCAGTACTTC
CASSLGTGGHEQYF
>-|TRBJ2-5|TRBD2|TRBV7-3
TGTGCCAGCAGCTCCCAAGCGGGAGAAGAGACCCAGTACTTC
CASSSQAGEETQYF
>-|TRBJ2-2|TRBD1|TRBV6-6
TGTGCCAGCAGTCCCCGGTCCTGGACAGGGGGAATGGACACCGGGGAGCTGTTTTTT
CASSPRSWTGGMDTGELFF
>-|TRBJ1-5|-|TRBV19
TGTGCCAGTAGATGGGGGCAGGCCCAGAATCAGCCCCAGCATTTT
CASRWGQAQNQPQHF
>-|TRBJ1-1|-|TRBV18
TGTGCCAGCTCCCCGGACAGTAACACTGAAGCTTTCTTT
CASSPDSNTEAFF
>-|TRBJ1-2|-|TRBV2
TGTGCCAGCAGTGTAGGGGTAGCTAACTATGGCTACACCTTC
CASSVGVANYGYTF
>-|TRBJ2-7|-|TRBV2
TGTGCCAGCGCAGTCTCCTACGAGCAGTACTTC
CASAVSYEQYF
>once|TRBJ2-3|TRBD2|TRBV7-3
TGTGCCAGCAGCTCCAGCGGGAGTCTCACAGATACGCAGTATTTT
CASSSSGSLTDTQYF
>few|TRBJ2-7|-|TRBV9
TGTGCCAGCAGCGAGCCCCAACCCGAGCAGTACTTC
CASSEPQPEQYF
>few|TRBJ1-2|-|TRBV9
TGTGCCAGCAGCGTAGAGGCAGGGGTGGGAGGCTACACCTTC
CASSVEAGVGGYTF
>-|TRBJ2-1|-|TRBV5-1
TGCGCCAGCAGCTTAGGTCTAGTCGGCAATGAGCAGTTCTTC
CASSLGLVGNEQFF
>-|TRBJ2-6|-|TRBV28
TGTGCCACCCATCAGGGGGGGGCCAACGTCCTGACTTTC
CATHQGGANVLTF
>-|TRBJ2-7|-|TRBV6-5
TGTGCCACCCTGACCCAGGACAGATCCTACGAGCAGTACTTC
CATLTQDRSYEQYF
>-|TRBJ2-7|TRBD2|TRBV7-2
TGTGCCAGCAGCTTCAGCGGGAGGGTGGACGAGCAGTACTTC
CASSFSGRVDEQYF
>-|TRBJ2-1|-|TRBV24-1
TGTGCCACCAGTGGGATGACAGCGTCGGGCTACAATGAGCAGTTCTTC
CATSGMTASGYNEQFF
>few|TRBJ2-1|TRBD2|TRBV28
TGTGCCAGCAGCCTTTTCGGGGGGTTCAATGAGCAGTTCTTC
CASSLFGGFNEQFF
>-|TRBJ1-2|-|TRBV5-1
TGCGCCAGCAGCTACGGACAGATGGGCTACACCTTC
CASSYGQMGYTF
>-|TRBJ1-6|-|TRBV4-2
TGTGCCAGCAGCCAAGACCCGAATTCACCCCTCCACTTT
CASSQDPNSPLHF
>-|TRBJ2-3|-|TRBV18
TGTGCCAGCTCCCCTTCAGAATTCGATACGCAGTATTTT
CASSPSEFDTQYF